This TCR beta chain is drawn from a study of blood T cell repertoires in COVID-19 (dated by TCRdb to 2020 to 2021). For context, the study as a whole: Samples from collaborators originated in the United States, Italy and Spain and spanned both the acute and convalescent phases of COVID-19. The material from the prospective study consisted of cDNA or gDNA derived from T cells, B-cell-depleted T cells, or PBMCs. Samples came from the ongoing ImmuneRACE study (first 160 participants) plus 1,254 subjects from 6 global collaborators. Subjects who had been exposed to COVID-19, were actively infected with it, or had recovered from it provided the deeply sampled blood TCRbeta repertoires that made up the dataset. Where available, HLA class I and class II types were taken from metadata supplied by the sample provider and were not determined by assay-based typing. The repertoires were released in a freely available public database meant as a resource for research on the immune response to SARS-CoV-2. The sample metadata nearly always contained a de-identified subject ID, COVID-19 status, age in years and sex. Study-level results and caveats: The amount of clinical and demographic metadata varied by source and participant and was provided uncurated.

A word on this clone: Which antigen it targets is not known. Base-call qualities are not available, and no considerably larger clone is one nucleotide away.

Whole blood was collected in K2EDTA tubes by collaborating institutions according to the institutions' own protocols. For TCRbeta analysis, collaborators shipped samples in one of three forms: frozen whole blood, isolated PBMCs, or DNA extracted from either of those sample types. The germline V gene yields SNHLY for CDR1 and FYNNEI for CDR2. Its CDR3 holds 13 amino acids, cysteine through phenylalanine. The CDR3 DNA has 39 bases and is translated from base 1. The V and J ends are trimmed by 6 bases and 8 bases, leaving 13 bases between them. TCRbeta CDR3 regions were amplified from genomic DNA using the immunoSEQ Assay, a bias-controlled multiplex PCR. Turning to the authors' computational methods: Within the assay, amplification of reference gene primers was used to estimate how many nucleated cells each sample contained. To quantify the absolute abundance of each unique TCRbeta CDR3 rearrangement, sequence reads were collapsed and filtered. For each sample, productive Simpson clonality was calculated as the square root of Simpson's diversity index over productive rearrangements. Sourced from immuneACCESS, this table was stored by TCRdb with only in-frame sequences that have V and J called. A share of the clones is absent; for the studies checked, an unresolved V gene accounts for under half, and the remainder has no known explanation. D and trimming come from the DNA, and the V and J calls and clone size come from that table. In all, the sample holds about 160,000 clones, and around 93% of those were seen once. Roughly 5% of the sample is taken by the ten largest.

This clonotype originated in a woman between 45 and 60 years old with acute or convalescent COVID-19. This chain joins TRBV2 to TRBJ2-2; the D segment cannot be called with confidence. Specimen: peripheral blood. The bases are TGTGCCAGCAGGGTAGTGCGACAAGGGGAGCTGTTTTTT. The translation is CASRVVRQGELFF.